This T cell receptor beta chain was recorded in a study of T cell repertoires in ileal Crohn's disease. Clones were read by immunoSEQ multiplex PCR, and TCRdb kept only the in-frame ones, dropping some. The table has over 14,000 clones, about 70% seen once. Concerning this clone: As yet, its antigen is unknown.

Findings of the study overall: Clonality above 26.8% at surgery always came with endoscopic recurrence.

Patients were adults with ileal or ileocolonic Crohn's disease needing resection. CDR1 and CDR2 (germline): MNHNS, SASEGT. This CDR3 is 11 amino acids long. Trimming removed 3 bases at V and 9 bases at J, with 6 bases between. The source of this sequence is an adult with Crohn's disease. Sequenced input: ileal tissue. The rearrangement joins TRBV6-1 to TRBJ2-4; possible D gene TRBD2, 6 bases. The CDR3 spells CASSDGSIQYF. DNA for the CDR3: TGTGCCAGCAGTGACGGGAGCATTCAGTACTTC.